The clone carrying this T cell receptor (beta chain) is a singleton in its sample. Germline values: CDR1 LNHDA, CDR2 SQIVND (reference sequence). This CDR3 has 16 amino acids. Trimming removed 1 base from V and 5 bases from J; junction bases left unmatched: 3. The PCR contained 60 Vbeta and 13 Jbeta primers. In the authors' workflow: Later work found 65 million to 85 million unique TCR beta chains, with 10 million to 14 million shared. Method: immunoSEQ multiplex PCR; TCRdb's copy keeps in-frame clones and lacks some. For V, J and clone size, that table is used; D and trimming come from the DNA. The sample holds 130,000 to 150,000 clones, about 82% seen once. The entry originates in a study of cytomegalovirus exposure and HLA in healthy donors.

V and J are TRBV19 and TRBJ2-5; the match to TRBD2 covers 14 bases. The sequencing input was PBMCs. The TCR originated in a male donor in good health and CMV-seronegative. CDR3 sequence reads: CASSIGTSGGRETQYF. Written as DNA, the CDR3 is TGTGCCAGTAGTATAGGGACTAGCGGGGGGAGGGAGACCCAGTACTTC.